This note documents a single TCR beta chain sequence. Its target is unknown. Some clones are missing from TCRdb's copy, which holds only in-frame ones; the method was immunoSEQ multiplex PCR. The sample consists of just over 150,000 clones, 90% of them appearing once. Germline V gene data show CDR1 as SGHRS and CDR2 as YFSETQ. CDR3 length equals 15 residues. Trimming stripped 4 bases from V and 2 bases from J, with 13 bases between. This sample is drawn from a study of T cell responses to AZD1222 COVID-19 vaccine. Findings and caveats of the study: The study identified only a handful of AZD1222 recipients as seropositive at baseline. Sampled repertoires all dated from after the peak T cell response. Across the whole spike, CD4 TCRs peaked at regions 160-218 and 743-854. Donors in the cohort were predominantly white British and more often female, and clonal diversity was possibly underestimated.

The source of this sequence is an adult who received the AZD1222 COVID-19 vaccine. The chain couples TRBV5-1 to TRBJ1-3; D is ambiguous. Sequenced material: peripheral blood, taken 28 days after the second AZD1222 dose. CDR3 sequence reads: CASSLRTDAGNTIYF. As DNA, the CDR3 is TGCGCCAGCAGCCTACGGACGGATGCTGGAAACACCATATATTTT.